A single sample gave rise to the 19 T cell receptor beta chains below, sequenced in a study of blood T cell repertoires in COVID-19. Using immunoSEQ multiplex PCR, the repertoire was profiled, and TCRdb retains in-frame clones only, with some absent. Of 51,000 or so clones in the sample, roughly 91% were seen once. Sequencing was carried out using peripheral blood. Source of these receptors: a man aged 80 or over with active or convalescent COVID-19.

The CDR3 sequence: CASSSLGGDAYEQYF. As DNA, the CDR3 is TGTGCCAGCAGTTCCCTGGGGGGGGACGCCTACGAGCAGTACTTC. The chain links TRBV6-5 to TRBJ2-7, with TRBD2 matching over 7 bases. Germline-derived CDR1 and CDR2 are MNHEY and SVGAGI. V dropped 4 bases and J dropped 2; count of bases not matched to a gene: 8. This CDR3 is 15 amino acids long.

This rearrangement joins TRBV27 to TRBJ2-5; 9 positions agree with TRBD2. V shed 6 bases, J shed 4 bases, and the junction held 6 bases outside the gene matches. The length of the CDR3 is 14 residues. Germline V gene sequence: CDR1 MNHEY, CDR2 SMNVEV (reference sequence). CDR3 protein: CASRPAGGSETQYF. In nucleotides, the CDR3 is TGTGCCAGCAGACCGGCGGGGGGGTCAGAGACCCAGTACTTC.

This chain uses TRBV30 with TRBJ2-3, with D possibly being TRBD1 (7 bases). Deletions cut 5 bases from V and 1 base from J, with 16 bases between. The CDR3 sequence is 15 residues long. Germline CDR1 GTSNPN, CDR2 SVGIG (reference sequence). The CDR3 reads CAWGKGGGGTDTQYF. The CDR3 DNA reads TGTGCCTGGGGAAAAGGAGGGGGCGGCACAGATACGCAGTATTTT.

This clone was counted between two and nine times. V is TRBV6-2 or TRBV6-3 and J is TRBJ2-7; D gene ambiguous. This CDR3 region has 12 residues. Trimming left V 2 bases short and J 6 bases short, with 8 bases between. Germline CDR1 and CDR2: MNHEY and SVGEGT. CDR3 region: CASSYTTSEQYF. In nucleotides, the CDR3 is TGTGCCAGCAGTTACACTACGAGCGAGCAGTACTTC.

This clone was counted a single time. This chain links TRBV11-1 with TRBJ1-1; no definite D call. Germline CDR1 reads SGHAT; CDR2 reads FQDESV (reference sequence). The CDR3 is 13 amino acids. Between the trimmed V and J ends, which lost 1 base and 2 bases, there was a span of 5 bases. This CDR3 is CASSLGPNTEAFF. DNA for the CDR3: TGTGCCAGCAGCTTAGGGCCCAACACTGAAGCTTTCTTT.

This chain links TRBV19 with TRBJ2-5, with D uncertain. Trimming removed 3 bases from V and 7 bases from J, with 6 bases in between. The CDR3 spans 11 residues. The germline CDR1 and CDR2 sequences are LNHDA and SQIVND (reference sequence). The CDR3 here is CASSITGTQYF. CDR3 sequence (DNA): TGTGCCAGTAGTATCACCGGGACCCAGTACTTC.

The V call is TRBV4-2, the J call TRBJ2-1, with 9 bases that match TRBD2. Germline V gene sequence: CDR1 LGHNA, CDR2 YNFKEQ. The CDR3 length is 16 residues. Unmatched junction bases numbered 9, after V lost 0 bases and J lost 9 bases. CDR3 in amino acids: CASSQDTLTSGSEQFF. CDR3 coding DNA: TGTGCCAGCAGCCAAGATACCCTGACTAGCGGTAGTGAGCAGTTCTTC.

CDR3 nucleotide sequence: TGTGCCAGCAGCTCAACAGCGGGGGTAACCACAGATACGCAGTATTTT. This encodes CASSSTAGVTTDTQYF. The chain employs TRBV11-2 and TRBJ2-3; 8 nucleotides match TRBD2. Germline CDR1 is SGHAT and CDR2 is FQNNGV. Trimming removed 4 bases from V and 2 bases from J; junction bases left unmatched: 8. The CDR3 consists of 16 residues.

The chain couples TRBV18 to TRBJ2-1, with 9 bases aligning to TRBD1. Trimming cost V 5 bases and J 7 bases; bases outside gene matches: 9. The CDR3 is 15 amino acids. Germline CDR1 KGHSH, CDR2 LQKENI. The DNA of the CDR3 is TGTGCCAGCTCATCCGAACAGGGGGCGCGAAATGAGCAGTTCTTC. Translating gives CASSSEQGARNEQFF. The whole variable domain, filled in from reference TRBV18 and TRBJ2-1, reads NAGVMQNPRHLVRRRGQEARLRCSPMKGHSHVYWYRQLPEEGLKFMVYLQKENIIDESGMPKERFSAEFPKEGPSILRIQQVVRGDSAAYFCASSSEQGARNEQFFGPGTRLTVL.

This clone was found once. This CDR3 reads CAWSDKGVGNQPQHF. The CDR3 DNA is TGTGCCTGGAGTGACAAGGGGGTGGGCAATCAGCCCCAGCATTTT. The gene calls are TRBV30 and TRBJ1-5; tentative D call: TRBD1 (6 bases). From germline, CDR1 is GTSNPN and CDR2 SVGIG (reference sequence). The ends were cut back, 1 base at V and 2 bases at J, with 12 bases in the middle. The CDR3 has 15 residues. The full variable domain, in which reference TRBV30 and TRBJ1-5 provide the parts outside the CDR3, is SQTIHQWPATLVQPVGSPLSLECTVEGTSNPNLYWYRQAAGRGLQLLFYSVGIGQISSEVPQNLSASRPQDRQFILSSKKLLLSDSGFYLCAWSDKGVGNQPQHFGDGTRLSIL.

V gene TRBV5-1 combines with J gene TRBJ2-7; 8 nucleotides match TRBD1. The CDR3 runs to 15 residues. J gave up 4 bases and V 3 bases, and 9 bases lay outside the gene matches. The germline V gene has CDR1 SGHRS and CDR2 YFSETQ. The CDR3 sequence: CASSSRQGPAYEQYF. DNA for the CDR3: TGCGCCAGCAGCTCCCGACAGGGGCCGGCATACGAGCAGTACTTC.

The chain carries TRBV28 and TRBJ2-6; 11 bases align to TRBD2. CDR1 and CDR2 from the germline V gene are MDHEN and SYDVKM. V dropped 5 bases and J dropped 2; count of bases not matched to a gene: 5. This CDR3 comprises 17 residues. Here the CDR3 reads CASSPRLAGTGANVLTF. The CDR3 bases are TGTGCCAGCAGTCCTCGACTAGCGGGAACTGGGGCCAACGTCCTGACTTTC. Variable domain in full (rest from reference TRBV28 and TRBJ2-6): DVKVTQSSRYLVKRTGEKVFLECVQDMDHENMFWYRQDPGLGLRLIYFSYDVKMKEKGDIPEGYSVSREKKERFSLILESASTNQTSMYLCASSPRLAGTGANVLTFGAGSRLTVL.

This chain connects TRBV5-1 to TRBJ2-3; 8 bases align to TRBD2. There are 15 residues in the CDR3. Germline values: CDR1 SGHRS, CDR2 YFSETQ. Trimming removed 4 bases from V and 4 bases from J; junction bases left unmatched: 8. This chain's CDR3 is CASSHGRGGPDTQYF. CDR3 bases: TGCGCCAGCAGCCATGGACGGGGGGGTCCAGATACGCAGTATTTT. The complete variable domain, with remaining parts taken from reference TRBV5-1 and TRBJ2-3, reads KAGVTQTPRYLIKTRGQQVTLSCSPISGHRSVSWYQQTPGQGLQFLFEYFSETQRNKGNFPGRFSGRQFSNSRSEMNVSTLELGDSALYLCASSHGRGGPDTQYFGPGTRLTVL.

This clone has only one observation. V gene TRBV24-1 combines with J gene TRBJ2-1; D is possibly TRBD2 (6 bases). V was trimmed by 1 base and J by 6 bases, leaving 12 bases between them. CDR1 is KGHDR and CDR2 is SFDVKD in the germline V gene. This CDR3 comprises 15 residues. CDR3: CATSDFRQGGNEQFF. In DNA form, the CDR3 reads TGTGCCACCAGTGATTTTAGGCAGGGAGGCAATGAGCAGTTCTTC.

This clone was found once. The chain recombines TRBV27 with TRBJ2-3, with 9 positions matching TRBD2. With V trimmed by 3 bases and J by 2 bases, 6 bases remained unmatched. This CDR3 has 16 residues. The germline gives CDR1 MNHEY, CDR2 SMNVEV (reference sequence). DNA for the CDR3: TGTGCCAGCAGTTTGTTTAGCGGGGGTTTCACAGATACGCAGTATTTT. It yields the protein CASSLFSGGFTDTQYF.

The rearrangement links TRBV7-9 to TRBJ1-5, with 11 bases fitting TRBD1. The V segment lost 5 bases and the J segment 6 bases; nucleotides outside the gene matches: 0. Germline CDR1 is SEHNR and CDR2 is FQNEAQ (reference sequence). The CDR3 covers 13 residues. CDR3 residues: CASSGTGGQPQHF. The DNA of the CDR3 is TGTGCCAGCAGCGGGACAGGGGGTCAGCCCCAGCATTTT.

This chain links TRBV5-6 with TRBJ1-2; TRBD1 agrees at 12 bases. With V trimmed by 3 bases and J by 7 bases, 7 bases remained unmatched. The germline gives CDR1 SGHDT, CDR2 YYEEEE. The CDR3 contains 15 residues. The CDR3 loop is CASSYLGQGARGYTF. In DNA form, the CDR3 reads TGTGCCAGCAGCTACCTGGGACAGGGGGCTCGTGGCTACACCTTC.

This clone has only a few counts. This chain links TRBV28 with TRBJ1-1; 9 bases map to TRBD1. CDR3 length: 14 amino acids. Germline V gives CDR1 MDHEN, CDR2 SYDVKM. V was pared by 5 bases and J by 2 bases, with 3 bases of the junction left unmatched. CDR3 DNA sequence: TGTGCCAGCAGTAAGACAGGGGGAAACACTGAAGCTTTCTTT. As protein: CASSKTGGNTEAFF.

V is TRBV3-1 (or the pseudogene TRBV3-2) and J is TRBJ1-1, with D possibly TRBD1 on 5 matching bases. Germline V lookup: CDR1 LGHDT, CDR2 YNNKEL (reference sequence). Trimming left V 4 bases short and J 4 bases short, with 16 bases between. This CDR3 is built from 15 residues. The CDR3 region is CASSLNGGLGTEAFF. The CDR3 nucleotides read TGTGCCAGCAGCCTGAACGGGGGTCTCGGCACTGAAGCTTTCTTT.